One sample yielded the 3 T cell receptor beta chains listed below, sequenced in a study of blood T cell repertoires in COVID-19. Clones were sequenced by immunoSEQ multiplex PCR, and TCRdb holds only the in-frame ones, with some missing. Of roughly 230,000 clones in the sample, 83% were seen once. What was sequenced was peripheral blood. Receptors were obtained from a man aged 40-50 years with active or convalescent COVID-19.

The rearrangement joins TRBV10-3 to TRBJ2-2; 7 bases line up with TRBD2. V shed 8 bases and J 6 bases; nucleotides not matched to a gene: 9. CDR1 and CDR2 from the germline V gene are ENHRY and SYGVKD. CDR3 length equals 14 residues. Here the CDR3 reads CAILGLPGSGELFF. As DNA, the CDR3 is TGTGCCATCCTGGGACTACCGGGGTCCGGGGAGCTGTTTTTT.

This chain connects TRBV30 to TRBJ1-2, with 8 bases that match TRBD1. V lost 0 bases to trimming and J lost 7 bases; unmatched junction nucleotides: 7. This CDR3 region has 14 residues. Germline V gene data show CDR1 as GTSNPN and CDR2 as SVGIG (reference sequence). This CDR3 is CAWSVLTGGGGYTF. The CDR3 bases are TGTGCCTGGAGTGTACTCACAGGGGGGGGTGGCTACACCTTC.

The chain recombines TRBV5-5 with TRBJ2-7; maybe TRBD2 (5 bases). The CDR3 consists of 16 residues. Trimming shortened V by 1 base and J by 0 bases, and 14 bases separated the two germline ends. Germline-derived CDR1 and CDR2 are SGHKS and YYEKEE (reference sequence). The CDR3 DNA sequence: TGTGCCAGCAGCTTGTCAGTTACTAGTGTCTCCTACGAGCAGTACTTC. Amino acids: CASSLSVTSVSYEQYF.